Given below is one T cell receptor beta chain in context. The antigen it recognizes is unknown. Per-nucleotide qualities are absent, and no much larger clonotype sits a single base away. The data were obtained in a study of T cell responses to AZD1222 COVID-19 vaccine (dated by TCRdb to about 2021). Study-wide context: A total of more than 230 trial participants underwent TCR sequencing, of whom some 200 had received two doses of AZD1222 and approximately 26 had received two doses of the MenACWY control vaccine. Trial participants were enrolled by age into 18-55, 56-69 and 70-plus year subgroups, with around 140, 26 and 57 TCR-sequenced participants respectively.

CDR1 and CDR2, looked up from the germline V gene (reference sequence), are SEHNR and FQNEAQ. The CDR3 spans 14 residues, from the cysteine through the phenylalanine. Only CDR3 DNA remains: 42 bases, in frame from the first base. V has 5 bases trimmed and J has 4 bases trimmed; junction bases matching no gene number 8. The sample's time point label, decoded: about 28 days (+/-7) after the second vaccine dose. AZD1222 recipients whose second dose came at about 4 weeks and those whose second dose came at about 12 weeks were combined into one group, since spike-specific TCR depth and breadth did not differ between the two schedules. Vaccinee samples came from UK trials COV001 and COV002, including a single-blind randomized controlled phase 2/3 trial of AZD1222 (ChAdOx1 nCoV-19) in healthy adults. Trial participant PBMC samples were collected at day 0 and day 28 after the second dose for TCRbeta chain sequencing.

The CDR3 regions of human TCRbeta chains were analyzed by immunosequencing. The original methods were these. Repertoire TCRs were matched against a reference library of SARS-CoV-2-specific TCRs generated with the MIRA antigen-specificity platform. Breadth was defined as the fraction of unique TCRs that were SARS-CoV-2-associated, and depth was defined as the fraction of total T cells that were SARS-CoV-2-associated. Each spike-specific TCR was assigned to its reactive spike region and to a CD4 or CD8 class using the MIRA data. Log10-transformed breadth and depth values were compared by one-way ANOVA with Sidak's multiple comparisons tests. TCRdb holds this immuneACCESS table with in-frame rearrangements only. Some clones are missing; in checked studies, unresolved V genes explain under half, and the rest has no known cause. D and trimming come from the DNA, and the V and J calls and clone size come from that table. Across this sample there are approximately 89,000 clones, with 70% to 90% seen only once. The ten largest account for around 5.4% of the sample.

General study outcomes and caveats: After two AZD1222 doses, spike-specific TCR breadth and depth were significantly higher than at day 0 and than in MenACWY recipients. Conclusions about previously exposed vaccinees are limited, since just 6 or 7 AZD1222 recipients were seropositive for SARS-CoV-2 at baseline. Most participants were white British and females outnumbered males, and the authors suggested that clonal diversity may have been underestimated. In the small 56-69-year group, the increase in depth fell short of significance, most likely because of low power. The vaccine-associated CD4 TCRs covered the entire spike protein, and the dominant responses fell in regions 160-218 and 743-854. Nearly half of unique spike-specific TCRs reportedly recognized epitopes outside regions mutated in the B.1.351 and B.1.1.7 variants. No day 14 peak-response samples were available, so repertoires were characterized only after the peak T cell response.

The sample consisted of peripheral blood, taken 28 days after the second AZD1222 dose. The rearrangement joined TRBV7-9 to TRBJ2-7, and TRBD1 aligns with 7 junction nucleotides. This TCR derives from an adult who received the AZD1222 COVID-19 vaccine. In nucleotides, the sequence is TGTGCCAGCAGCGGGGACAGCTTTTTTTACGAGCAGTACTTC. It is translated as CASSGDSFFYEQYF.